This T cell receptor beta chain was recorded in a study of T cell repertoires in cytomegalovirus infection. Looking at the study overall: Through public TCR beta signatures, both CMV infection and matching HLA type were indicated. Broader study findings: CMV-specific HLA-C-restricted TCR beta clonotypes dominated the ex vivo response.

Note on this clonotype: Its specificity is unknown.

TCRdb processed the reads anew with MiXCR; each CDR3 protein has one entry. This sample has approximately 290,000 distinct CDR3 sequences; roughly 26% occur once, and the top ten carry about 15%. Source material: PBMCs. The source of this sequence is a human donor in good health (CMV status not recorded). Some clones in this sample may be carry-over from other donors' samples.

The CDR3 spells CASSPTVGAPYGYTF. DNA for the CDR3: TGTGCCAGCAGCCCCACGGTAGGGGCTCCCTATGGCTACACCTTC. The chain employs TRBV7-6 and TRBJ1-2; the D gene is possibly TRBD1 (5 bases). Germline V gene lookup returns CDR1 SGHVS and CDR2 FNYEAQ. CDR3 size: 15 residues. Trimming pared 5 bases from V and 4 bases from J, leaving 17 bases between.